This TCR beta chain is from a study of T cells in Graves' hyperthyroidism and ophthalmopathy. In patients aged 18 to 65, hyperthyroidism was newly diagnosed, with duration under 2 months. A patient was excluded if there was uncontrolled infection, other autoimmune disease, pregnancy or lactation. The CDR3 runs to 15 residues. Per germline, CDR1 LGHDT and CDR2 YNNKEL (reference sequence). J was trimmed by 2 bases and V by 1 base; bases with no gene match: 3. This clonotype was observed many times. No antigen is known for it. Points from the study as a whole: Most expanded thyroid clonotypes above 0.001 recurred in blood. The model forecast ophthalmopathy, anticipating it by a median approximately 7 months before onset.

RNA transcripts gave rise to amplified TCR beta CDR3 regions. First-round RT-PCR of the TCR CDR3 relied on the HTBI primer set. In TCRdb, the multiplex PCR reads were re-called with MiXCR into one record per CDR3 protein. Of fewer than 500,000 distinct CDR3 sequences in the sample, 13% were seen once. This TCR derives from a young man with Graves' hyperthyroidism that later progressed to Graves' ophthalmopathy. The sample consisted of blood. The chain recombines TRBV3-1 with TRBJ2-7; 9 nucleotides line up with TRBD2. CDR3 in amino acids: CASSQVAGETYEQYF. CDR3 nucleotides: TGTGCCAGCAGCCAAGTAGCGGGGGAGACCTACGAGCAGTACTTC.